The T cell receptor (beta chain) described here comes from a study of shared clonotypes between healthy human individuals. The CDR3 has 15 residues. Germline CDR1 and CDR2: SGHAT and FQNNGV. V lost 1 base, J lost 2 bases, and 5 bases stayed unmatched. A single count supports this clone. Clones were sequenced by immunoSEQ multiplex PCR, and TCRdb holds only the in-frame ones, with some missing. The repertoire holds about 490,000 clones, with around 80% as singletons. V is TRBV11-2 and J is TRBJ2-7; 7 nucleotides agree with TRBD2. This receptor was obtained from a woman aged 35 to 49 in good health. Some clones in this sample may be carry-over from other donors' samples. The sample comprised PBMCs. The CDR3 region has the DNA TGTGCCAGCAGCTTAGGAGCTAGCGGACCCTACGAGCAGTACTTC. This encodes CASSLGASGPYEQYF.